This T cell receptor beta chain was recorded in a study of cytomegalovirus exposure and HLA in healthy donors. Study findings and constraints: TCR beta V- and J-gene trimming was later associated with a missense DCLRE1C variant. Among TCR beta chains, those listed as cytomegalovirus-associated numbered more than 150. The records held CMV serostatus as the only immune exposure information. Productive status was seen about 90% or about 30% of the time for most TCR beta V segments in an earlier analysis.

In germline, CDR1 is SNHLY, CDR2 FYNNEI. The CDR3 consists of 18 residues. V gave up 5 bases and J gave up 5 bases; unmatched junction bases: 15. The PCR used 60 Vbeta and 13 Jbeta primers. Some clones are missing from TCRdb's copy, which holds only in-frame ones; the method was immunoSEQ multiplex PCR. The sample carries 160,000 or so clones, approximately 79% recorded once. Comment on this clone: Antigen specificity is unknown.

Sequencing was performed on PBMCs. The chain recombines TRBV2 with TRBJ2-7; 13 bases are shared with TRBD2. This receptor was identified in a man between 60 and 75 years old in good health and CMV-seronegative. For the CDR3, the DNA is TGTGCCAGCAGTCCAACGCTGACGGGACTAGCGGGATCCAACGAGCAGTACTTC. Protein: CASSPTLTGLAGSNEQYF.